The 22 T cell receptor beta chains below were found in one sample sequenced in a study of neurological immune-mediated disorders (dated by TCRdb to about 2019). To prepare the library, 5' RACE was applied. Sequencing instrument: Illumina HiSeq 2500. The public sequencing data were trimmed at Q25 with fastp and processed into clonotypes with MiXCR by TCRdb, which kept only in-frame beta chains. Every distinct CDR3 protein forms one entry, paired with its most common genes and DNA. Within this sample are tens of thousands of distinct CDR3 sequences, with about 7% of them counted one time only. The ten most abundant clones make up 4.4% of the sample. The sample was PBMCs. All receptors derive from a woman aged 40 to 50 in good health.

This clonotype was detected many times. The rearrangement uses TRBV3-1 and TRBJ2-2; 7 bases map to TRBD1. J gave up 8 bases and V 5 bases, and 8 bases lay outside the gene matches. The CDR3 is made up of 14 amino acids. The germline gives CDR1 LGHDT, CDR2 YNNKEL (reference sequence). DNA of the CDR3: TGTGCCAGCAGCTTCGACAGGGTGGTTGGGGAGCTGTTTTTT. The encoded protein is CASSFDRVVGELFF.

This chain connects TRBV6-2 or TRBV6-3 to TRBJ2-3; 8 nucleotides line up with TRBD1. Germline lookup yields CDR1 MNHEY and CDR2 SVGEGT. The CDR3 length is 15 residues. With 5 bases clipped from V and 0 bases from J, the junction kept 4 bases outside the gene matches. The CDR3 region is CASSPQGASTDTQYF. In DNA, the CDR3 is TGTGCCAGCAGTCCCCAGGGGGCGAGCACAGATACGCAGTATTTT.

This clonotype was observed at least ten times. The chain has TRBV10-1 and TRBJ1-4, with no clear D. The CDR3 length is 14 residues. Trimming left V 11 bases short and J 7 bases short, with 20 bases between. Germline CDR1 WNHNN, CDR2 SYGVQD (reference sequence). DNA for the CDR3: TGCGCCGGACCGACACAATCGGAGATTGAAAAACTGTTTTTT. Translation gives CAGPTQSEIEKLFF.

As concerns this clonotype: At one of its ends the junction is not consistent with the germline gene, which may arise from a read error. DNA of the CDR3: TGTGCCAGCAGCCAAGGTGGAAGAAATCAGCGCCAGCATTTT. Its protein product is CASSQGGRNQRQHF. The chain combines TRBV14 with TRBJ1-5, with D hard to call. The CDR3 is 14 residues long. The germline gives CDR1 SGHDN, CDR2 FVKESK. The full variable domain, its missing parts supplied by reference TRBV14 and TRBJ1-5, is EAGVTQFPSHSVIEKGQTVTLRCDPISGHDNLYWYRRVMGKEIKFLLHFVKESKQDESGMPNNRFLAERTGGTYSTLKVQPAELEDSGVYFCASSQGGRNQRQHFGDGTRLSIL.

There are many counts of this clonotype. DNA for the CDR3: TGCGCCAGCAGCTTTAGGGGGGATAATAATTCACCCCTCCACTTT. It encodes CASSFRGDNNSPLHF. The genes are TRBV5-1 and TRBJ1-6; weak D call: TRBD1 (6 bases). V lost 2 bases to trimming and J lost 5 bases, with 11 bases between them. Germline lookup yields CDR1 SGHRS and CDR2 YFSETQ. There are 15 residues in the CDR3. Supplemented by reference TRBV5-1 and TRBJ1-6, the full variable domain reads KAGVTQTPRYLIKTRGQQVTLSCSPISGHRSVSWYQQTPGQGLQFLFEYFSETQRNKGNFPGRFSGRQFSNSRSEMNVSTLELGDSALYLCASSFRGDNNSPLHFGNGTRLTVT.

This clonotype was seen at least ten times. V gene TRBV7-9 combines with J gene TRBJ2-2; D remains ambiguous. The CDR3 totals 16 residues. Trimming removed 1 base from V and 1 base from J, with 10 bases in between. In germline, CDR1 is SEHNR, CDR2 FQNEAQ (reference sequence). The CDR3 DNA is TGTGCCAGCAGCTTAGAGGCCGGTCAGAACACCGGGGAGCTGTTTTTT. It is translated as CASSLEAGQNTGELFF.

The table lists this clonotype with many counts. CDR3 region: CASSLAGGTFYEQYF. In DNA, the CDR3 is TGTGCCAGCAGCTTAGCGGGAGGGACCTTCTACGAGCAGTACTTC. V gene TRBV7-3 combines with J gene TRBJ2-7, with 9 bases that match TRBD2. The V gene's germline CDR1 is SGHTA and CDR2 FQGTGA. The CDR3 loop spans 15 amino acids. With V trimmed by 2 bases and J by 3 bases, 5 bases remained unmatched.

This clonotype has ten or more counts. CDR3 sequence (DNA): TGTGCCAGCACCATACCAGGGGCCACTGAAGCTTTCTTT. This translates into CASTIPGATEAFF. This chain joins TRBV28 and TRBJ1-1; perhaps TRBD1 as D (6 bases). The CDR3 has 13 amino acids. Trimming left V 7 bases short and J 4 bases short, with 13 bases between. CDR1 MDHEN and CDR2 SYDVKM come from the germline V gene. Full variable domain (outside the CDR3, taken from reference TRBV28 and TRBJ1-1): DVKVTQSSRYLVKRTGEKVFLECVQDMDHENMFWYRQDPGLGLRLIYFSYDVKMKEKGDIPEGYSVSREKKERFSLILESASTNQTSMYLCASTIPGATEAFFGQGTRLTVV.

This clonotype was detected many times. The J gene is TRBJ1-2, the V gene TRBV20-1, with a tentative D call TRBD1 (6 bases). V lost 4 bases and J 5 bases, leaving 14 bases between the germline ends. The CDR3 covers 13 residues. The germline gives CDR1 DFQATT, CDR2 SNEGSKA (reference sequence). CDR3 loop: CSATPGAGYGYTF. The CDR3 DNA sequence: TGCAGTGCTACCCCGGGGGCGGGGTATGGCTACACCTTC.

This clonotype appeared many times. The gene calls are TRBV7-2 and TRBJ2-3; no clear D. Trimming removed 3 bases at V and 0 bases at J, with 4 bases between. The CDR3 length is 13 residues. The V gene's germline CDR1 is SGHTA and CDR2 FQGNSA. The CDR3 spells CASSFPSTDTQYF. The CDR3 DNA is TGTGCCAGCAGCTTTCCTAGCACAGATACGCAGTATTTT.

Many counts were recorded for this clonotype. The J gene is TRBJ2-1, the V gene TRBV5-1; TRBD1 agrees at 10 bases. The germline CDR1 and CDR2 sequences are SGHRS and YFSETQ. V lost 1 base to trimming and J lost 5 bases; unmatched junction nucleotides: 3. The CDR3 spans 15 residues. The CDR3 nucleotides read TGCGCCAGCAGCTTGATGGGGACAGGGGACAATGAGCAGTTCTTC. Protein sequence: CASSLMGTGDNEQFF.

The sample holds many counts of this clonotype. The chain couples TRBV9 to TRBJ1-1; perhaps TRBD1 as D (5 bases). This CDR3 region has 15 residues. CDR1 and CDR2 from the germline V gene are SGDLS and YYNGEE. The ends were cut back, 3 bases at V and 1 base at J, with 13 bases in the middle. CDR3: CASSGTGVGNTEAFF. CDR3 in DNA: TGTGCCAGCAGCGGCACGGGGGTTGGGAACACTGAAGCTTTCTTT.

This clonotype was detected many times. CDR3 sequence: CASSQDQGEAFF. CDR3 nucleotide sequence: TGTGCCAGCAGCCAAGACCAGGGTGAAGCTTTCTTT. The chain recombines TRBV14 with TRBJ1-1, with a tentative D call TRBD1 (5 bases). Trimming took 0 bases from V and 7 from J, leaving 6 bases between them. This CDR3 contains 12 residues. Germline V gene lookup returns CDR1 SGHDN and CDR2 FVKESK.

This clonotype has ten or more counts. The DNA of the CDR3 is TGCAGCGGCTCAACAGGGTTTCGTGAGCAGTACTTC. It is translated as CSGSTGFREQYF. The rearrangement uses TRBV29-1 and TRBJ2-7, with D perhaps TRBD1 (6 bases). Germline assignment: CDR1 SQVTM and CDR2 ANQGSEA. Trimming took off 7 bases at V and 7 bases at J, with 17 bases between the two ends. The CDR3 contains 12 residues.

This clonotype was observed at least ten times. The rearrangement joins TRBV5-5 to TRBJ2-7; D is unclear. The germline V and J ends were trimmed by 0 bases and 2 bases, with 9 bases remaining between them. Germline V gives CDR1 SGHKS, CDR2 YYEKEE (reference sequence). There are 14 residues in the CDR3. The DNA for the CDR3 is TGTGCCAGCAGCTTGGCCGAGACCGCCTACGAGCAGTACTTC. It encodes CASSLAETAYEQYF.

This clonotype was recorded at least ten times. The chain uses TRBV12-3 or TRBV12-4 and TRBJ2-1; possibly TRBD2 for D (6 bases). V lost 5 bases and J lost 4, with 18 bases in between. The CDR3 contains 16 residues. The CDR3 loop is CASSPRRAAVYNEQFF. The DNA of the CDR3 is TGTGCCAGCAGTCCTAGGAGGGCCGCGGTATACAATGAGCAGTTCTTC.

This clonotype appeared many times. V usage is TRBV6-5 and J usage is TRBJ1-1, with 7 bases that match TRBD1. V lost 6 bases to trimming and J lost 0 bases; unmatched junction nucleotides: 4. CDR1 MNHEY and CDR2 SVGAGI come from the germline V gene. There are 14 residues in the CDR3. CDR3: CASRLGGLNTEAFF. The CDR3 DNA reads as TGTGCCAGCAGATTAGGGGGCCTGAACACTGAAGCTTTCTTT.

In this sample, this clonotype turned up many times. CDR3 sequence (DNA): TGCGCCAGCAGCCAAGAAGGACTACTGGACGAGCAGTACGTC. It translates to CASSQEGLLDEQYV. V usage is TRBV4-1 and J usage is TRBJ2-7, with D possibly being TRBD2 (6 bases). V was cut by 0 bases and J by 5 bases, with 11 bases left in between. CDR1 and CDR2 from the germline V gene are MGHRA and YSYEKL. This CDR3 has 14 residues.

In its sample, this clonotype was seen many times. The CDR3 loop is CSARDRLTGGFYEQYF. The CDR3, as DNA: TGCAGTGCTAGAGATAGGTTAACAGGGGGCTTCTACGAGCAGTACTTC. V gene TRBV20-1 combines with J gene TRBJ2-7; TRBD1 agrees at 9 bases. The CDR3 spans 16 residues. CDR1 is DFQATT, CDR2 SNEGSKA, per germline (reference sequence). V was clipped by 0 bases and J by 3 bases; unmatched bases: 9.

This clonotype was seen many times. This chain uses TRBV5-1 with TRBJ1-6; D gene unclear. Looked up from germline, CDR1 is SGHRS and CDR2 is YFSETQ. The CDR3 contains 15 residues. Trimming stripped 0 bases from V and 4 bases from J, with 8 bases between. Here the CDR3 reads CASSLAETYNSPLHF. In nucleotides, the CDR3 is TGCGCCAGCAGCTTGGCCGAGACTTATAATTCACCCCTCCACTTT.

This clonotype appeared many times. As DNA, the CDR3 is TGCGCCAGCAGCCAAGAAGGGGGCAATCAGCCCCAGCATTTT. Its translation: CASSQEGGNQPQHF. The V and J genes are TRBV4-1 and TRBJ1-5; TRBD1 is a possible D gene (5 bases). The germline CDR1 and CDR2 sequences are MGHRA and YSYEKL. The CDR3 consists of 14 residues. The V end was cut by 0 bases, the J end by 2 bases, with 5 bases between.

This clonotype was observed many times. V gene TRBV27 combines with J gene TRBJ2-2, with D possibly TRBD1 on 5 matching bases. This CDR3 spans 14 amino acids. Germline-derived CDR1 and CDR2 are MNHEY and SMNVEV (reference sequence). V gave up 6 bases and J gave up 5 bases, with 13 bases separating them. The CDR3 sequence is CASRPDSLTGELFF. The DNA for the CDR3 is TGTGCCAGCAGACCCGACAGCCTAACCGGGGAGCTGTTTTTT.